This entry lists 32 T cell receptor beta chains sequenced from one sample in a study of cytomegalovirus exposure and HLA in healthy donors. The assay was immunoSEQ multiplex PCR, and TCRdb's table has in-frame clones only and misses some. Of 200,000 or so clones in the sample, approximately 82% were seen once. Input material: PBMCs. These receptors originate from a woman aged 25-40 years in good health and CMV-seropositive.

The chain has TRBV5-4 and TRBJ2-2; the match to TRBD2 covers 14 bases. The germline CDR1 and CDR2 sequences are SGHNT and YYREEE (reference sequence). V was pared by 4 bases and J by 4 bases, with 6 bases of the junction left unmatched. The CDR3 totals 17 residues. The CDR3 DNA sequence: TGTGCCAGCAGCCCAGGGGGACTAGCGGGAGCCACCGGGGAGCTGTTTTTT. Translated: CASSPGGLAGATGELFF.

A single count supports this clone. The chain uses TRBV27 and TRBJ2-2; D not resolved. Germline CDR1 reads MNHEY; CDR2 reads SMNVEV (reference sequence). With 3 bases removed from V and 6 bases from J, the gap between germline ends came to 5 bases. The CDR3 totals 12 residues. CDR3 amino acids: CASSFSAGELFF. CDR3 DNA sequence: TGTGCCAGCAGTTTTTCAGCCGGGGAGCTGTTTTTT.

This clone was seen once. The gene calls are TRBV15 and TRBJ2-7; a weak D match, TRBD2 (5 bases). V gave up 1 base and J gave up 4 bases, with 14 bases separating them. Germline loops: CDR1 LNHNV, CDR2 YYDKDF (reference sequence). The CDR3 consists of 15 residues. In DNA, the CDR3 is TGTGCCACCAGCAGAGCGTCATGGAGGTTGTACGAGCAGTACTTC. It yields the protein CATSRASWRLYEQYF.

This chain uses TRBV9 with TRBJ2-3; 8 bases line up with TRBD2. Germline trimming cut 4 bases from V and 0 bases from J; bases unmatched to any gene: 4. The CDR3 contains 15 residues. Germline assignment: CDR1 SGDLS and CDR2 YYNGEE. CDR3 DNA: TGTGCCAGCAGCTGGTCTAGCGGGAGCACAGATACGCAGTATTTT. It is translated as CASSWSSGSTDTQYF.

This clone was seen repeatedly, ten times or more. This rearrangement joins TRBV10-2 to TRBJ2-1; 10 bases are shared with TRBD2. CDR1 and CDR2 (germline): WSHSY, SAAADI. There are 14 residues in the CDR3. The ends lost 6 bases at V and 6 bases at J; junction bases unmatched: 5. This CDR3 is CASSLLAGVNEQFF. CDR3 bases: TGCGCCAGCAGCCTCCTAGCGGGAGTCAATGAGCAGTTCTTC.

The rearrangement links TRBV19 to TRBJ2-5, with 14 bases lining up with TRBD2. From germline, CDR1 is LNHDA and CDR2 SQIVND (reference sequence). This CDR3 is 16 amino acids long. V lost 9 bases to trimming and J lost 5 bases; unmatched junction nucleotides: 11. The CDR3, as DNA: TGTGCCAGCACAGATCCCGGGACTAGCGGGAGCGAGACCCAGTACTTC. Its translation is CASTDPGTSGSETQYF.

This chain uses TRBV29-1 with TRBJ2-3; 9 bases match TRBD2. After removal of 3 bases from V and 2 bases from J, the junction contained 3 bases not matched to a gene. The CDR3 loop spans 14 amino acids. Germline V CDR1 and CDR2: SQVTM, ANQGSEA. The CDR3 protein is CSVDLAGVTDTQYF. CDR3 sequence (DNA): TGCAGCGTTGACTTAGCGGGAGTCACAGATACGCAGTATTTT.

The chain recombines TRBV2 with TRBJ2-7, with D perhaps TRBD2 (6 bases). The CDR3 has 15 residues. V was clipped by 6 bases and J by 6 bases, with 21 bases between them. In germline, CDR1 is SNHLY, CDR2 FYNNEI. The CDR3 bases are TGTGCCAGCAGAGAGATGTCTGGGAGGCTAGGCGAGCAGTACTTC. Residues: CASREMSGRLGEQYF.

This clone turned up a few times. This chain joins TRBV11-3 and TRBJ2-1; tentatively, D is TRBD2 (5 bases). The germline gives CDR1 SGHNT, CDR2 YENEEA. This CDR3 has 15 residues. V lost 1 base to trimming and J lost 7 bases, with 14 bases between them. This chain's CDR3 is CASSLGVVGENEQFF. The CDR3 nucleotides read TGTGCCAGCAGCTTAGGGGTCGTCGGGGAAAATGAGCAGTTCTTC.

This clone was seen a few times. The V and J genes are TRBV30 and TRBJ1-5, with D tentatively TRBD1 (6 bases). The V gene lost 2 bases and the J gene lost 6 bases, with 11 bases spanning the gap. CDR3 length equals 13 residues. Per germline, CDR1 GTSNPN and CDR2 SVGIG (reference sequence). The DNA for the CDR3 is TGTGCCTGGAGTACACAGGGCGCTCAGCCCCAGCATTTT. As protein: CAWSTQGAQPQHF. The whole variable domain, filled in from reference TRBV30 and TRBJ1-5, reads SQTIHQWPATLVQPVGSPLSLECTVEGTSNPNLYWYRQAAGRGLQLLFYSVGIGQISSEVPQNLSASRPQDRQFILSSKKLLLSDSGFYLCAWSTQGAQPQHFGDGTRLSIL.

This chain joins TRBV5-4 and TRBJ1-2; tentative D call: TRBD1 (5 bases). Germline V gene lookup returns CDR1 SGHNT and CDR2 YYREEE (reference sequence). This CDR3 has 13 amino acids. V lost 0 bases to trimming and J lost 5 bases, with 8 bases between them. The CDR3 nucleotides are TGTGCCAGCAGCTTGGAGGGGCCATATGGCTACACCTTC. Protein product: CASSLEGPYGYTF.

The chain joins TRBV28 to TRBJ2-2, with 15 positions matching TRBD2. V trimming: 5 bases; J trimming: 5 bases; junction bases outside the gene matches: 6. The CDR3 has 17 amino acids. Germline CDR1 and CDR2: MDHEN and SYDVKM. The CDR3 spells CASSPPGLAGGTGELFF. CDR3 bases: TGTGCCAGCAGTCCTCCCGGACTAGCGGGAGGGACCGGGGAGCTGTTTTTT.

V usage is TRBV28 and J usage is TRBJ2-7; 7 bases fit TRBD2. The ends lost 6 bases at V and 3 bases at J; junction bases unmatched: 5. Germline-derived CDR1 and CDR2 are MDHEN and SYDVKM. This CDR3 is 13 amino acids long. The DNA for the CDR3 is TGTGCCAGCAGACCTGGACTAGACTACGAGCAGTACTTC. Its protein product is CASRPGLDYEQYF.

This chain uses TRBV5-4 with TRBJ2-5; D gene uncertain. This CDR3 spans 15 amino acids. V lost 4 bases and J 4 bases, leaving 17 bases between the germline ends. The germline CDR1 and CDR2 sequences are SGHNT and YYREEE (reference sequence). DNA for the CDR3: TGTGCCAGCAGCCATCAGACTCCGCCTGGAGAGACCCAGTACTTC. It translates to CASSHQTPPGETQYF.

The chain links TRBV28 to TRBJ1-3, with D possibly matching TRBD1 (6 bases). Germline V gene sequence: CDR1 MDHEN, CDR2 SYDVKM. This CDR3 comprises 17 residues. V shed 7 bases and J shed 2 bases, with 21 bases lying between them. CDR3 amino acids: CASKSFMGGLPGNTIYF. DNA for the CDR3: TGTGCCAGCAAATCCTTTATGGGGGGGCTACCTGGAAACACCATATATTTT.

V gene TRBV5-6 combines with J gene TRBJ2-4, with D possibly TRBD1 on 5 matching bases. The CDR3 runs 13 residues. CDR1 and CDR2 from the germline V gene are SGHDT and YYEEEE. Between the trimmed V and J ends, which lost 4 bases and 11 bases, there was a span of 16 bases. The DNA of the CDR3 is TGTGCCAGCAGCCCGCGACAGCGAGAGGTTCAGTACTTC. It specifies CASSPRQREVQYF.

This rearrangement joins TRBV28 to TRBJ2-1; D not certain. Trimming shortened V by 6 bases and J by 1 base, and 4 bases separated the two germline ends. This CDR3 is built from 12 residues. Germline values: CDR1 MDHEN, CDR2 SYDVKM. CDR3 sequence reads: CASSRSYNEQFF. The CDR3 region has the DNA TGTGCCAGCAGCCGGTCCTACAATGAGCAGTTCTTC.

The rearrangement links TRBV7-8 to TRBJ2-7, with 7 bases lining up with TRBD1. The CDR3 is made up of 14 amino acids. The germline V gene encodes CDR1 SGHVS and CDR2 FQNEAQ. The V segment lost 1 base and the J segment 9 bases; nucleotides outside the gene matches: 9. CDR3 coding DNA: TGTGCCAGCAGCTTAGTAGGGACAGACAACGGGCAGTACTTC. Its translation: CASSLVGTDNGQYF.

The chain recombines TRBV10-3 with TRBJ1-1, with D unresolved. Trimming removed 3 bases at V and 1 base at J, with 9 bases between. This CDR3 is built from 14 residues. The V gene's germline CDR1 is ENHRY and CDR2 SYGVKD. The CDR3 coding sequence is TGTGCCATCAGTGACGTCGCAGAGAACACTGAAGCTTTCTTT. Amino acids: CAISDVAENTEAFF.

The gene calls are TRBV11-2 and TRBJ2-2; D uncertain. This CDR3 is 14 amino acids long. V lost 1 base, J lost 4 bases, and 7 bases lay in between. Per germline, CDR1 SGHAT and CDR2 FQNNGV. As DNA, the CDR3 is TGTGCCAGCAGCTTAGGGGCACCCACCGGGGAGCTGTTTTTT. Protein sequence: CASSLGAPTGELFF.

The rearrangement uses TRBV5-1 and TRBJ1-4, with D maybe TRBD1 (5 bases). Germline lookup yields CDR1 SGHRS and CDR2 YFSETQ. With 0 bases removed from V and 6 bases from J, the gap between germline ends came to 9 bases. This CDR3 has 14 residues. CDR3 residues: CASSLGGFDEKLFF. The CDR3 DNA reads as TGCGCCAGCAGCTTGGGGGGCTTTGATGAAAAACTGTTTTTT.

In DNA, the CDR3 is TGTGCCAGTAGCCCGAAAGCGGATTTCTACGAGCAGTACTTC. Translation: CASSPKADFYEQYF. The rearrangement joins TRBV19 to TRBJ2-7, with D possibly TRBD2 on 5 matching bases. The CDR3 has 14 amino acids. Trimming removed 6 bases from V and 3 bases from J, with 15 bases in between. Per the germline V gene, CDR1 is LNHDA and CDR2 is SQIVND (reference sequence).

V gene TRBV7-2 combines with J gene TRBJ1-5; D possibly corresponds to TRBD1 (5 bases). The germline V gene encodes CDR1 SGHTA and CDR2 FQGNSA. Trimming took off 4 bases at V and 6 bases at J, with 16 bases between the two ends. The CDR3 is 15 amino acids. The CDR3 protein is CASSWGAGDSQPQHF. The CDR3 DNA follows: TGTGCCAGCAGCTGGGGAGCGGGGGATAGTCAGCCCCAGCATTTT.

This chain joins TRBV27 and TRBJ2-1; 7 positions agree with TRBD2. With V trimmed by 5 bases and J by 1 base, 11 bases remained unmatched. The CDR3 is made up of 17 amino acids. CDR1 is MNHEY and CDR2 is SMNVEV in the germline V gene (reference sequence). The CDR3 reads CASSPWEGGPSYNEQFF. CDR3 coding DNA: TGTGCCAGCAGTCCCTGGGAGGGAGGTCCATCCTACAATGAGCAGTTCTTC.

The chain is built from TRBV2 and TRBJ1-2; weak D call: TRBD1 (6 bases). CDR3 length equals 13 residues. Germline V lookup: CDR1 SNHLY, CDR2 FYNNEI. V lost 4 bases and J lost 4, with 10 bases in between. The DNA of the CDR3 is TGTGCCAGCAGTGGGACAGACGTCTATGGCTACACCTTC. Residues: CASSGTDVYGYTF.

J is TRBJ2-1 and V is TRBV30; possibly TRBD2 for D (6 bases). The CDR3 has 14 amino acids. Germline CDR1 GTSNPN, CDR2 SVGIG (reference sequence). V was trimmed by 8 bases and J by 5 bases, leaving 19 bases between them. The CDR3 reads CAGYLLADNNEQFF. As DNA, the CDR3 is TGTGCCGGTTACCTACTAGCAGATAACAATGAGCAGTTCTTC. The full variable domain, completed using reference TRBV30 and TRBJ2-1, is SQTIHQWPATLVQPVGSPLSLECTVEGTSNPNLYWYRQAAGRGLQLLFYSVGIGQISSEVPQNLSASRPQDRQFILSSKKLLLSDSGFYLCAGYLLADNNEQFFGPGTRLTVL.

The chain links TRBV15 to TRBJ2-7; unclear D gene. Trimming cost V 0 bases and J 4 bases, with 4 bases left between them. The CDR3 loop spans 12 amino acids. CDR1 and CDR2 from the germline V gene are LNHNV and YYDKDF (reference sequence). CDR3 residues: CATSRDGYEQYF. The CDR3 region has the DNA TGTGCCACCAGCAGAGACGGTTACGAGCAGTACTTC.

The chain has TRBV7-9 and TRBJ1-4; no reliable D call. Germline V CDR1 and CDR2: SEHNR, FQNEAQ (reference sequence). V lost 5 bases and J 9 bases, leaving 13 bases between the germline ends. This CDR3 contains 13 residues. CDR3 coding DNA: TGTGCCAGCAGCCCCTCGGAGCCTCAAAAACTGTTTTTT. This codes for CASSPSEPQKLFF.

The table lists this clone with a count of one. The chain recombines TRBV30 with TRBJ1-3; D might be TRBD1 (6 bases). V was trimmed by 3 bases and J by 0 bases, leaving 12 bases between them. Per germline, CDR1 GTSNPN and CDR2 SVGIG (reference sequence). The CDR3 covers 15 residues. CDR3 DNA: TGTGCCTGGAGCGGACAGCGGAACTCTGGAAACACCATATATTTT. Amino acid sequence: CAWSGQRNSGNTIYF.

This clone was observed a few times. The rearrangement links TRBV27 to TRBJ2-7; D ambiguous. Per the germline V gene, CDR1 is MNHEY and CDR2 is SMNVEV (reference sequence). This CDR3 has 13 residues. The V and J ends lost 2 bases and 0 bases respectively, with 5 bases between them. This CDR3 reads CASSLLASYEQYF. For the CDR3, the DNA is TGTGCCAGCAGTTTACTGGCCTCCTACGAGCAGTACTTC.

This rearrangement joins TRBV29-1 to TRBJ1-1; a possible D gene is TRBD1 (5 bases). The CDR3 has 16 residues. The germline V gene encodes CDR1 SQVTM and CDR2 ANQGSEA. V dropped 8 bases and J dropped 4 bases, with 26 bases sitting between them. Here the CDR3 DNA reads TGCAGCATTGTGGCCGGGGGAGGCGTCTCAGGCACTGAAGCTTTCTTT. As protein: CSIVAGGGVSGTEAFF.

The chain has TRBV11-1 and TRBJ2-3; 13 bases map to TRBD2. J gave up 3 bases and V 4 bases, and 1 base lay outside the gene matches. The CDR3 has 15 amino acids. Germline V gene data show CDR1 as SGHAT and CDR2 as FQDESV (reference sequence). CDR3 sequence reads: CASSWGLAGTDTQYF. In DNA form, the CDR3 reads TGTGCCAGCAGCTGGGGACTAGCGGGAACAGATACGCAGTATTTT.